A selection of T cell receptor beta chains follows, all from one sample in a study of blood T cell repertoires in COVID-19. Using immunoSEQ multiplex PCR, the repertoire was profiled, and TCRdb retains in-frame clones only, with some absent. The table includes about 430,000 clones, 85% to 90% detected once. Specimen: PBMCs or T cells enriched from blood (not recorded which). The source of these receptors is a woman in her twenties or thirties with acute COVID-19. CDR3s include the opening cysteine and the closing phenylalanine or tryptophan. Each record gives: J gene, V gene, D gene, CDR3 protein. A D gene is named only where the DNA matches it firmly.

J gene: TRBJ1-1
V gene: TRBV15
D gene: NA
CDR3 protein: CATSLHWGGNTEAFF

J gene: TRBJ2-2
V gene: TRBV7-9
D gene: NA
CDR3 protein: CASSPEVGELFF

J gene: TRBJ2-1
V gene: TRBV24-1
D gene: TRBD2
CDR3 protein: CATSDSSASGSYNEQFF

J gene: TRBJ2-3
V gene: TRBV2
D gene: TRBD2
CDR3 protein: CASSEIYGGKLTDTQYF

J gene: TRBJ1-3
V gene: TRBV12-5
D gene: TRBD1
CDR3 protein: CASGRPTGSGNTIYF

J gene: TRBJ1-6
V gene: TRBV5-5
D gene: NA
CDR3 protein: CASSRGSDSPLHF

J gene: TRBJ2-3
V gene: TRBV5-8
D gene: TRBD2
CDR3 protein: CASSLGLAGGPGTDTQYF

J gene: TRBJ2-7
V gene: TRBV6-5
D gene: NA
CDR3 protein: CASSSRDKGNYEQYF

J gene: TRBJ2-3
V gene: TRBV5-1
D gene: NA
CDR3 protein: CASSLAALRTTDTQYF

J gene: TRBJ1-1
V gene: TRBV6-5
D gene: NA
CDR3 protein: CASSFRDEAFF

J gene: TRBJ1-6
V gene: TRBV30
D gene: TRBD1
CDR3 protein: CAWNTGGDSPLHF

J gene: TRBJ1-5
V gene: TRBV6-2/TRBV6-3
D gene: NA
CDR3 protein: CASTPGGSNQPQHF

J gene: TRBJ2-2
V gene: TRBV6-5
D gene: TRBD1
CDR3 protein: CASRRGGQDTGELFF

J gene: TRBJ2-2
V gene: TRBV21-1
D gene: NA
CDR3 protein: CASRKGEGGTGELFF

J gene: TRBJ2-7
V gene: TRBV27
D gene: TRBD1
CDR3 protein: CASRTGFYEQYF

J gene: TRBJ1-1
V gene: TRBV20-1
D gene: NA
CDR3 protein: CSARPGTEAFF

J gene: TRBJ2-7
V gene: TRBV18
D gene: NA
CDR3 protein: CASSPEARRYEQYF

J gene: TRBJ2-7
V gene: TRBV5-1
D gene: NA
CDR3 protein: CASSHDSSGTGNPYEQYF

J gene: TRBJ2-4
V gene: TRBV7-9
D gene: NA
CDR3 protein: CASSSPGESIQYF

J gene: TRBJ1-1
V gene: TRBV6-5
D gene: NA
CDR3 protein: CASSYRGNTEAFF